This T cell receptor beta chain was sequenced in a study of blood T cell repertoires in COVID-19. The wider study: Collection of acute and convalescent COVID-19 samples took place in the United States, Italy and Spain. The cDNA or gDNA used as material had been derived from T cells, B-cell-depleted T cells, or PBMCs.

Trimming took off 3 bases at V and 4 bases at J, with 14 bases between the two ends. In germline, CDR1 is SGDLS, CDR2 YYNGEE. The CDR3 totals 15 residues. Original data processing: Reference gene primer amplification yielded estimated nucleated cell counts. Profiled with immunoSEQ multiplex PCR; TCRdb holds only in-frame clones, not every one. V, J and clone size are those of that table, while D and trimming were read from the DNA. The sample yields 130,000 to 150,000 clones, approximately 84% seen once. Input material: peripheral blood. This sequence joins TRBV9 and TRBJ2-1; possible D gene TRBD2, 6 bases. The TCR sequence derives from a human donor with acute or convalescent COVID-19. The donor label of this sample is uncertain. In DNA form, the CDR3 reads TGTGCCAGCAGCGGGGGGGACTCATATTACAATGAGCAGTTCTTC. Amino acids: CASSGGDSYYNEQFF. The entire variable domain, with the rest obtained from reference TRBV9 and TRBJ2-1, is as follows: DSGVTQTPKHLITATGQRVTLRCSPRSGDLSVYWYQQSLDQGLQFLIQYYNGEERAKGNILERFSAQQFPDLHSELNLSSLELGDSALYFCASSGGDSYYNEQFFGPGTRLTVL.